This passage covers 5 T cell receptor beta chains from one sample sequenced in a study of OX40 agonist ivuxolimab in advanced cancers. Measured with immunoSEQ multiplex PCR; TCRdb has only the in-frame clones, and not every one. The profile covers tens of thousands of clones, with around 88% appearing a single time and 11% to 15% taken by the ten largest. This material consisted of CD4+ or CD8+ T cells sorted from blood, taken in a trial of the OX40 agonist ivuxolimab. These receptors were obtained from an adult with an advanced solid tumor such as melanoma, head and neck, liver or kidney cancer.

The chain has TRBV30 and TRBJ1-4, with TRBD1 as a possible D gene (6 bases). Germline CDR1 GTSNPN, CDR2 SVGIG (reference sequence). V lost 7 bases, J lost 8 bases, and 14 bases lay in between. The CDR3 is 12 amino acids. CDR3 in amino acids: CALERGVEKLFF. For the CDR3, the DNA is TGTGCCTTGGAGAGGGGGGTAGAAAAACTGTTTTTT. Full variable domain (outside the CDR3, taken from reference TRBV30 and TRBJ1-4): SQTIHQWPATLVQPVGSPLSLECTVEGTSNPNLYWYRQAAGRGLQLLFYSVGIGQISSEVPQNLSASRPQDRQFILSSKKLLLSDSGFYLCALERGVEKLFFGSGTQLSVL.

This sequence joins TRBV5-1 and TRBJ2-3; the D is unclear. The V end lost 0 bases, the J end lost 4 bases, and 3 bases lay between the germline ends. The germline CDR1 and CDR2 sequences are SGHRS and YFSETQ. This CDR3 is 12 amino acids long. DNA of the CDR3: TGCGCCAGCAGCTTGGAGCCAGATACGCAGTATTTT. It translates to CASSLEPDTQYF.

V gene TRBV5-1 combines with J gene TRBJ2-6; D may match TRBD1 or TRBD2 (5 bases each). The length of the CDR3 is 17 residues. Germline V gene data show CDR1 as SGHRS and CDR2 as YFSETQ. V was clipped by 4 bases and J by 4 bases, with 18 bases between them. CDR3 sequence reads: CASSGEKGLPGANVLTF. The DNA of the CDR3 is TGCGCCAGCAGCGGGGAGAAGGGGCTTCCCGGGGCCAACGTCCTGACTTTC.

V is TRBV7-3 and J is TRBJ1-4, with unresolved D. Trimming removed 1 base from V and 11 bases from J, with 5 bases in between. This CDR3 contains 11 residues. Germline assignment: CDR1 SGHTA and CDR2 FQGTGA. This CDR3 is CASSLRRKLFF. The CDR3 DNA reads TGTGCCAGCAGCTTAAGGCGGAAACTGTTTTTT.

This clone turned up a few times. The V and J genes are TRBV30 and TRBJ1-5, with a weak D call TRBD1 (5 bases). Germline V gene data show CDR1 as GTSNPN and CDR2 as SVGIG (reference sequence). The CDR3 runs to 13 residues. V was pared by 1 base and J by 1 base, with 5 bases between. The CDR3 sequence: CAWSGDSNQPQHF. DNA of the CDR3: TGTGCCTGGAGTGGGGACAGCAATCAGCCCCAGCATTTT.